This TCR beta chain was obtained from a study of blood T cell repertoires in COVID-19. The repertoire was sequenced with immunoSEQ multiplex PCR; TCRdb's copy has only in-frame clones and lacks some. The data contain roughly 260,000 clones, 86% of them seen just once; the ten biggest clones take up approximately 2.4%. CDR1 SQVTM and CDR2 ANQGSEA come from the germline V gene. The CDR3 spans 14 residues. V was shortened by 4 bases and J by 4 bases, with 16 bases between the two germline ends. Individuals aged about 18 to 100 years were recruited from 24 US areas. Participants had their cohort set by participant-reported clinical history.

The specimen was PBMCs or T cells enriched from blood (not recorded which). The chain has TRBV29-1 and TRBJ1-1; D remains ambiguous. The TCR originated in a woman younger than 35 who had recovered from COVID-19. The CDR3 sequence is CSVVYGGEGTEAFF. DNA for the CDR3: TGCAGCGTTGTTTATGGCGGGGAGGGCACTGAAGCTTTCTTT.